This T cell receptor beta chain was captured in a study of radiation and T cells in renal cell carcinoma. Between the trimmed V and J ends, which lost 0 bases and 0 bases, there was a span of 9 bases. Germline CDR1 reads GTSNPN; CDR2 reads SVGIG (reference sequence). The CDR3 has 14 amino acids. The treatment here: 15 Gy SBRT to primary tumor, nephrectomy 4 weeks later. Data came from immunoSEQ multiplex PCR; TCRdb stores just in-frame clones and leaves some out. The table includes approximately 18,000 clones, 50% to 65% detected once. The receptor was derived from a woman in her sixties or seventies with renal cell carcinoma. This rearrangement joins TRBV30 to TRBJ2-7; the D gene is possibly TRBD2 (5 bases). The specimen was tumor tissue, collected from a patient whose treatment included radiotherapy and nephrectomy. The CDR3 reads CAWSVGSNSYEQYF. CDR3 in DNA: TGTGCCTGGAGTGTAGGGAGTAACTCCTACGAGCAGTACTTC.